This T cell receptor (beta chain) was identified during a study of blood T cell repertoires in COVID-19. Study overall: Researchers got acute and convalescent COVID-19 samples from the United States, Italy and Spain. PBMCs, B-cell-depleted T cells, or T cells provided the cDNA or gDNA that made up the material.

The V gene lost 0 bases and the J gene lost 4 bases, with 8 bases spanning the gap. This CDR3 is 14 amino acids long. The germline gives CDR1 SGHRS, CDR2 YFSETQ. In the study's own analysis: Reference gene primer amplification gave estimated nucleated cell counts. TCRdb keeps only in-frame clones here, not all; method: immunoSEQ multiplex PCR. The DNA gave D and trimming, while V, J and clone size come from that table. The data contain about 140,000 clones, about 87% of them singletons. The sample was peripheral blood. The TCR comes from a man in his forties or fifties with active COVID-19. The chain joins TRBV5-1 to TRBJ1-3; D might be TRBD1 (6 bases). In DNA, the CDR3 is TGCGCCAGCAGCTTGGGAACAGGGGGAAACACCATATATTTT. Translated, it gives CASSLGTGGNTIYF.